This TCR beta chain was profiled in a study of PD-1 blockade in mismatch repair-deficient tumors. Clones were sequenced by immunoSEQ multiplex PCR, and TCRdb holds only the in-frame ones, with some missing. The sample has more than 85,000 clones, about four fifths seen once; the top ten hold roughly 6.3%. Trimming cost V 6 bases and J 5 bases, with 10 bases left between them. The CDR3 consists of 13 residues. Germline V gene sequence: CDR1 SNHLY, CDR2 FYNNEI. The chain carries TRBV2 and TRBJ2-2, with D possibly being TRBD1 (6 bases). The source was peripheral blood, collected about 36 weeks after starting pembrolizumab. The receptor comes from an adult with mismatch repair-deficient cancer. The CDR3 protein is CASSRTETGELFF. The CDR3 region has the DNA TGTGCCAGCAGCCGGACAGAGACCGGGGAGCTGTTTTTT.